This T cell receptor beta chain was captured in a study of T-cell memory formation after mild COVID-19. Study context: TCR clusters were mostly donor specific.

General observations from the study: The appearance of some responding clones in pre-infection memory suggested that cross-reactive memory joined. Whether day 37 second-wave clones are SARS-CoV-2-specific was not confirmed. Clones that contracted clustered mainly in CM and EM if CD4+ and in EMRA if CD8+.

Details on this clonotype: Antigen unknown.

One entry per CDR3 protein results from TCRdb running MiXCR on the 5' RACE reads. This sample has a few hundred thousand distinct CDR3 sequences, with approximately 15% found just once. The V gene's germline CDR1 is DFQATT and CDR2 SNEGSKA (reference sequence). This CDR3 has 15 residues. Trimming shortened V by 4 bases and J by 9 bases, and 19 bases separated the two germline ends. The sample consisted of PBMCs or a T cell subset sorted from them (not recorded which). The rearrangement links TRBV20-1 to TRBJ1-6; D might be TRBD1 (5 bases). This receptor was obtained from a man between 18 and 29 years old who had mild COVID-19 (a few samples of this study predate the infection). Cell type and time point are not known. The CDR3 bases are TGCAGTGCTAAACAATCCCTCCGGGGCATTTCACCCCTCCACTTT. Residues: CSAKQSLRGISPLHF.